What follows describes a single T cell receptor beta chain. The CDR3 loop spans 15 amino acids. V dropped 2 bases and J dropped 4; count of bases not matched to a gene: 5. Germline V gene lookup returns CDR1 MNHEY and CDR2 SVGAGI. In the study's own analysis: Cell counts per sample came from amplifying reference gene primers. Using immunoSEQ multiplex PCR, the repertoire was profiled, and TCRdb retains in-frame clones only, with some absent. The V and J calls and clone size were taken over from that table, and D and trimming were inferred from the DNA. The sample consists of 210,000 or so clones, approximately 81% of them appearing once. This sample is drawn from a study of blood T cell repertoires in COVID-19. Study as a whole: There were acute and convalescent COVID-19 samples, and they came from the United States, Italy and Spain. Sources were T cells, B-cell-depleted T cells, or PBMCs; the material itself was cDNA or gDNA.

The chain links TRBV6-5 to TRBJ1-2, with 9 bases lining up with TRBD1. The receptor was isolated from a woman of 80 years or more with acute or convalescent COVID-19. The specimen sequenced was peripheral blood. In nucleotides, the CDR3 is TGTGCCAGCAGTTACCCGTTGGGACAGGGCTATGGCTACACCTTC. Translating it yields CASSYPLGQGYGYTF.